This TCR beta chain was obtained from a study of cytomegalovirus exposure and HLA in healthy donors. As for the study in general: Later, an analysis reported that the 100 to 150 validation repertoires had used the same platform as the approximately 680 first-cohort repertoires. Overall study results and limits: Some TCR beta chains (roughly 150 of them) were listed as cytomegalovirus-associated.

Measured with immunoSEQ multiplex PCR; TCRdb has only the in-frame clones, and not every one. The sample has about 330,000 clones, roughly 89% seen once; the top ten hold around 0.84%. Of note for this clone: The antigen is not known.

Germline values: CDR1 SGHAT, CDR2 FQDESV (reference sequence). The CDR3 is made up of 14 amino acids. Trimming removed 2 bases from V and 2 bases from J, with 8 bases in between. This chain links TRBV11-1 with TRBJ2-3; D unresolved. This clonotype was obtained from a young woman in good health and CMV-seronegative. Sequencing input: PBMCs. The CDR3 DNA sequence: TGTGCCAGCAGCTTAACAGCTTCCACAGATACGCAGTATTTT. It yields the protein CASSLTASTDTQYF.